This TCR beta chain is drawn from a study of blood T cell repertoires in COVID-19. J was trimmed by 4 bases and V by 5 bases; bases with no gene match: 7. Germline CDR1 LGHNA, CDR2 YNFKEQ. The CDR3 is 15 amino acids. The protocol was immunoSEQ multiplex PCR, while the TCRdb copy is restricted to in-frame clones and leaves out a portion. There are fewer than 500,000 clones in the sample; 87% occur only once, and 0.65% to 0.9% lies in the top ten. This clonotype was sampled from a woman under 30 who had recovered from COVID-19. Sequenced: PBMCs or T cells enriched from blood (not recorded which). The chain combines TRBV4-2 with TRBJ1-2, with TRBD1 identical over 10 bases. As DNA, the CDR3 is TGTGCCAGCAGCTCTCGGACAGGGGGGGTCTATGGCTACACCTTC. This gives the protein CASSSRTGGVYGYTF.